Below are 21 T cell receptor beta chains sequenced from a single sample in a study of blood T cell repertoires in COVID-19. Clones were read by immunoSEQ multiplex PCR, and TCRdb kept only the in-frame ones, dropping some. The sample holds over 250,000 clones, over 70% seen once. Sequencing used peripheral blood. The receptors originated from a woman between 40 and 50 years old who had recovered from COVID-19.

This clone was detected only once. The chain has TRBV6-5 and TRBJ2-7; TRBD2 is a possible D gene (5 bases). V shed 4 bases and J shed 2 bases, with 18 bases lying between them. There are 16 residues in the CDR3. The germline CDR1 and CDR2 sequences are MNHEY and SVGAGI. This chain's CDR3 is CASSSGLTSRTYEQYF. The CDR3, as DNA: TGTGCCAGCAGTTCCGGACTGACGTCCCGGACCTACGAGCAGTACTTC.

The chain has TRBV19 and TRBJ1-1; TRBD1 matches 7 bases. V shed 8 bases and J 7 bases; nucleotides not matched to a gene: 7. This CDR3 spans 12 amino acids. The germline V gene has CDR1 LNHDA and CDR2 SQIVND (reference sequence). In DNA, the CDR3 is TGTGCCAGTGGGACAGAGACAGTTGAAGCTTTCTTT. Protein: CASGTETVEAFF.

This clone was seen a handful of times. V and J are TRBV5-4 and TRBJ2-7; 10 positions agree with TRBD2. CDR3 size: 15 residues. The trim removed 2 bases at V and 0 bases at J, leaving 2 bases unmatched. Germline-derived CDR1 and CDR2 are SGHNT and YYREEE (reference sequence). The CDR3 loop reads CASSLLAGSSYEQYF. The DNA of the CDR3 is TGTGCCAGCAGCTTACTAGCGGGGAGCTCCTACGAGCAGTACTTC.

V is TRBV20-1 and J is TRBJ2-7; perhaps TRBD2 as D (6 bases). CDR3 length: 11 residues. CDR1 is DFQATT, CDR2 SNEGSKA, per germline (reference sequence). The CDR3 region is CSLGGDREQYF. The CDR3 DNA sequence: TGCAGCCTTGGAGGGGATCGCGAGCAGTACTTC.

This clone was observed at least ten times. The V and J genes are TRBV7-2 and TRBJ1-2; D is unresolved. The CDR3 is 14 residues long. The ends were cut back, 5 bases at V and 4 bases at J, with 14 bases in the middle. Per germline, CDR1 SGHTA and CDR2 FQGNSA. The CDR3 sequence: CASSADGNSYGYTF. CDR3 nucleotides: TGTGCCAGCAGCGCGGACGGGAACAGCTATGGCTACACCTTC.

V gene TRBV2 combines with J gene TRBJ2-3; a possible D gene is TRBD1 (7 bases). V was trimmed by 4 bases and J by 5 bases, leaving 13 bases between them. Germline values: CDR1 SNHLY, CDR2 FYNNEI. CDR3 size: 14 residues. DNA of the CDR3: TGTGCCAGCAGTGTTCGGCAGGGGGGAGATACGCAGTATTTT. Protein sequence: CASSVRQGGDTQYF.

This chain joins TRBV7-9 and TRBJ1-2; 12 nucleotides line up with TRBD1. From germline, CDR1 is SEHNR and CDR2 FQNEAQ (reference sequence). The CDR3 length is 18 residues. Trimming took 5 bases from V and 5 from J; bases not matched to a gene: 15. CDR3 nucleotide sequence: TGTGCCAGCAGCCAGACCATTGCCGGGACAGGGGGCCGATATGGCTACACCTTC. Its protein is CASSQTIAGTGGRYGYTF.

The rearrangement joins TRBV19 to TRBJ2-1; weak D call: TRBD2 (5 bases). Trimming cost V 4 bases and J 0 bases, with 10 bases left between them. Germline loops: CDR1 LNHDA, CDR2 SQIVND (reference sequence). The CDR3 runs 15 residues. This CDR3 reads CASSKADPSYNEQFF. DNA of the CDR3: TGTGCCAGTAGTAAAGCGGATCCCTCCTACAATGAGCAGTTCTTC.

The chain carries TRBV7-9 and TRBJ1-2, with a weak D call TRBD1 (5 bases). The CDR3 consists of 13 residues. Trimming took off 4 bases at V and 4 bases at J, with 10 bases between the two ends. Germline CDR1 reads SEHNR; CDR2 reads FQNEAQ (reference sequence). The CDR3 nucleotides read TGTGCCAGCAGCTGGGGGGTTTCCTATGGCTACACCTTC. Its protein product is CASSWGVSYGYTF.

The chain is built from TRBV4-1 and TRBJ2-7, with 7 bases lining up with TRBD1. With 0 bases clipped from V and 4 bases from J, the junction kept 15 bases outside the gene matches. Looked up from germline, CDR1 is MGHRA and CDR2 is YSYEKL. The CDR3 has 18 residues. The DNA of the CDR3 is TGCGCCAGCAGCCAAGATCCAACAGGGGTCCCTCTTAATTACGAGCAGTACTTC. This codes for CASSQDPTGVPLNYEQYF.

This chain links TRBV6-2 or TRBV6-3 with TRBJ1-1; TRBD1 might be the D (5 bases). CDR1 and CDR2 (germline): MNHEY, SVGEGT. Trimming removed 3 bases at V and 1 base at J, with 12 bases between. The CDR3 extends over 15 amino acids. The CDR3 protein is CASSYRVGGNTEAFF. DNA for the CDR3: TGTGCCAGCAGTTATCGTGTGGGGGGGAACACTGAAGCTTTCTTT.

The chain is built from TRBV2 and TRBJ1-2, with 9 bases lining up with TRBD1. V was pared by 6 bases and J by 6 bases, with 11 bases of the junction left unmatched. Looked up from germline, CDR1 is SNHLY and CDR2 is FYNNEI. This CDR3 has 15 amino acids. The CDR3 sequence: CASRLRDRVKDGYTF. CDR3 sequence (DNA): TGTGCCAGCAGACTCCGGGACAGGGTTAAAGATGGCTACACCTTC. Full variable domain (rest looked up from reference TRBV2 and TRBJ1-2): EPEVTQTPSHQVTQMGQEVILRCVPISNHLYFYWYRQILGQKVEFLVSFYNNEISEKSEIFDDQFSVERPDGSNFTLKIRSTKLEDSAMYFCASRLRDRVKDGYTFGSGTRLTVV.

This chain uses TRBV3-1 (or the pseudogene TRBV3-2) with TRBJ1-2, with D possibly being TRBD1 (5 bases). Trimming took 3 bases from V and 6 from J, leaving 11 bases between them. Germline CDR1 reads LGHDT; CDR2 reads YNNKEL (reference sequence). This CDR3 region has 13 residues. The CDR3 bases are TGTGCCAGCAGCCACAGGGAGGAGGATGGCTACACCTTC. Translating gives CASSHREEDGYTF.

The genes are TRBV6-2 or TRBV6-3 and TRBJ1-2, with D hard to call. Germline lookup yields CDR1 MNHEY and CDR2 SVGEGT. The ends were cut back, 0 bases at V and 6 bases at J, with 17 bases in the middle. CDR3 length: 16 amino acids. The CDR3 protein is CASSYSIRSGGDGYTF. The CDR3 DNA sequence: TGTGCCAGCAGTTACTCGATCCGGTCAGGCGGGGATGGCTACACCTTC.

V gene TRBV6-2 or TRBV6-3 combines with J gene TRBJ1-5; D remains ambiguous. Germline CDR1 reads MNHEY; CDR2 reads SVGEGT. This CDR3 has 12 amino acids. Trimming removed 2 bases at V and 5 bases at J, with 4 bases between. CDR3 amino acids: CASSYGYQPQHF. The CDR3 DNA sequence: TGTGCCAGCAGTTACGGCTATCAGCCCCAGCATTTT.

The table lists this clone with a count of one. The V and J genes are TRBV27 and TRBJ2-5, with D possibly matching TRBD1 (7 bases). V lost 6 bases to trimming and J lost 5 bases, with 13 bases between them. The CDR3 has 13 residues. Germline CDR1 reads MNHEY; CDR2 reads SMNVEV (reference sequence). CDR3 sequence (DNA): TGTGCCAGCAGCCCAGGGGGGATGGAGACCCAGTACTTC. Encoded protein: CASSPGGMETQYF.

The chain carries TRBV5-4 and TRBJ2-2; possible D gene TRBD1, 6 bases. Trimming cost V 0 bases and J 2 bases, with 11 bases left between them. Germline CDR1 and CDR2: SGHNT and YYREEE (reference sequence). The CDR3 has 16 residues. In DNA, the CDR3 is TGTGCCAGCAGCTTGGAGGCAGGGGCTAACACCGGGGAGCTGTTTTTT. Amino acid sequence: CASSLEAGANTGELFF.

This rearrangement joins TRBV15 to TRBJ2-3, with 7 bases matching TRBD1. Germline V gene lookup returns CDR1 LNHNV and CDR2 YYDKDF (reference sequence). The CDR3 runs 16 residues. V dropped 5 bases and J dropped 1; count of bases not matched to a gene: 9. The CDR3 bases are TGTGCCACCAGCCGGAAGGGGGCCCAAGGCACAGATACGCAGTATTTT. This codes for CATSRKGAQGTDTQYF.

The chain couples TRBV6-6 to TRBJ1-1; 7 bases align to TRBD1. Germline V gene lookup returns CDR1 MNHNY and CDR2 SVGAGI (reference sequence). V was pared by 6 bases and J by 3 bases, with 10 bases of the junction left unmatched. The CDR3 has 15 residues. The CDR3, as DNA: TGTGCCAGCAGCCCGACAGGGCTCATCGACACTGAAGCTTTCTTT. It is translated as CASSPTGLIDTEAFF.

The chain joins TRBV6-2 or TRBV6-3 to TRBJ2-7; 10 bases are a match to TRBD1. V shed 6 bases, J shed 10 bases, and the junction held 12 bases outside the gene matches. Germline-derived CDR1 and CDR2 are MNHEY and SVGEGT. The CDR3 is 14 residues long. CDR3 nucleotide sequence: TGTGCCAGCAGCCGACGCGGACAGGGGGATAATCAGTACTTC. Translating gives CASSRRGQGDNQYF.

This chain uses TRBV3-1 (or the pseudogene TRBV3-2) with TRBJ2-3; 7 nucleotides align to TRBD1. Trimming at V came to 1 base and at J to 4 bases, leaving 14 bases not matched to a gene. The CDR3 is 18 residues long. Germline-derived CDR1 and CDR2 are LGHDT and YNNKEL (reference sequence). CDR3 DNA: TGTGCCAGCAGCCAAGTCATTTTAAGACAGGGCCCCGCAGATACGCAGTATTTT. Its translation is CASSQVILRQGPADTQYF.